One sample yielded the 31 T cell receptor beta chains listed below, sequenced in a study of shared clonotypes between healthy human individuals (TCRdb year 2020). Receptor amplification or capture employed the immunoSEQ multiplex PCR assay. TCRdb mirrors the immuneACCESS table, restricted to in-frame sequences. Some clones are absent from its copies; in checked studies, under half trace to an unresolved V gene, and the reason for the others is unknown. The sample includes about 1.5 million clones, with roughly 97% observed a single time. Clones ranked in the top ten supply approximately 1% of the sample. The sequenced sample was naive CD4+ T cells sorted from blood. The cell subset or site label corresponds to: CD45RA+ positively selected. These receptors came from a man in his thirties or forties in good health.

The CDR3 protein is CAISDGGRSTYEQYF. CDR3 sequence (DNA): TGTGCCATCAGTGACGGCGGGAGGTCTACCTACGAGCAGTACTTC. This chain links TRBV10-3 with TRBJ2-7, with 8 nucleotides matching TRBD2. V lost 3 bases to trimming and J lost 2 bases; unmatched junction nucleotides: 6. Germline assignment: CDR1 ENHRY and CDR2 SYGVKD. This CDR3 spans 15 amino acids.

The rearrangement uses TRBV10-2 and TRBJ2-2; 9 bases are a match to TRBD2. The germline V gene has CDR1 WSHSY and CDR2 SAAADI. Trimming removed 5 bases from V and 0 bases from J; junction bases left unmatched: 4. There are 16 residues in the CDR3. The CDR3 region has the DNA TGCGCCAGCAGTCCTGTAGCGGGAGCGAACACCGGGGAGCTGTTTTTT. It encodes CASSPVAGANTGELFF.

The chain is built from TRBV7-2 and TRBJ2-2, with 10 bases identical to TRBD2. The CDR3 spans 19 residues. From germline, CDR1 is SGHTA and CDR2 FQGNSA. V shed 1 base and J 1 base; nucleotides not matched to a gene: 9. CDR3 in DNA: TGTGCCAGCAGCTTAGGCTGGGCTAGCGGGAGAGGGAACACCGGGGAGCTGTTTTTT. Residues: CASSLGWASGRGNTGELFF.

The J gene is TRBJ2-3, the V gene TRBV7-9, with D possibly matching TRBD2 (6 bases). This CDR3 region has 16 residues. Germline CDR1 reads SEHNR; CDR2 reads FQNEAQ (reference sequence). V lost 2 bases to trimming and J lost 4 bases, with 16 bases between them. For the CDR3, the DNA is TGTGCCAGCAGCTTACCAACTGCGGAGGGCGCAGATACGCAGTATTTT. Protein product: CASSLPTAEGADTQYF. The entire variable domain, with the rest obtained from reference TRBV7-9 and TRBJ2-3, is as follows: DTGVSQNPRHKITKRGQNVTFRCDPISEHNRLYWYRQTLGQGPEFLTYFQNEAQLEKSRLLSDRFSAERPKGSFSTLEIQRTEQGDSAMYLCASSLPTAEGADTQYFGPGTRLTVL.

The rearrangement joins TRBV30 to TRBJ2-1; 7 bases align to TRBD1. Germline lookup yields CDR1 GTSNPN and CDR2 SVGIG (reference sequence). There are 14 residues in the CDR3. Unmatched junction bases numbered 8, after V lost 2 bases and J lost 7 bases. This CDR3 reads CAWSNRDSMNEQFF. In DNA, the CDR3 is TGTGCCTGGAGTAACCGGGACAGCATGAATGAGCAGTTCTTC. Complete variable domain (other parts from reference TRBV30 and TRBJ2-1): SQTIHQWPATLVQPVGSPLSLECTVEGTSNPNLYWYRQAAGRGLQLLFYSVGIGQISSEVPQNLSASRPQDRQFILSSKKLLLSDSGFYLCAWSNRDSMNEQFFGPGTRLTVL.

V gene TRBV25-1 combines with J gene TRBJ2-2; a weak D match, TRBD1 (5 bases). Deletions cut 4 bases from V and 5 bases from J, with 11 bases between. Germline CDR1 and CDR2: MGHDK and SYGVNS. The CDR3 has 14 residues. CDR3 sequence (DNA): TGTGCCAGCAGTGTAGGGGCCGGAACCGGGGAGCTGTTTTTT. It encodes CASSVGAGTGELFF.

The chain recombines TRBV27 with TRBJ2-6, with TRBD2 matching 7 bases. J lost 0 bases, V lost 2 bases, and 4 bases had no gene match. CDR3 length equals 17 residues. Germline assignment: CDR1 MNHEY and CDR2 SMNVEV (reference sequence). CDR3 DNA: TGTGCCAGCAGTTTAATTAGCGGGTCCTCTGGGGCCAACGTCCTGACTTTC. Translated, it gives CASSLISGSSGANVLTF.

The CDR3 region has the DNA TGTGCCAGCAGCTTACCAGGCCACTATGGCTACACCTTC. Amino acid sequence: CASSLPGHYGYTF. The gene calls are TRBV13 and TRBJ1-2; unclear D gene. Germline V CDR1 and CDR2: PRHDT, FYEKMQ (reference sequence). The V gene lost 2 bases and the J gene lost 3 bases, with 7 bases spanning the gap. The CDR3 has 13 residues.

The CDR3 is CSVGAAYEQYF. CDR3 DNA: TGCAGCGTTGGGGCTGCCTACGAGCAGTACTTC. This chain connects TRBV29-1 to TRBJ2-7, with D unresolved. In germline, CDR1 is SQVTM, CDR2 ANQGSEA. V was shortened by 4 bases and J by 2 bases, with 6 bases between the two germline ends. The CDR3 loop spans 11 amino acids.

This chain uses TRBV19 with TRBJ2-7, with D perhaps TRBD1 (5 bases). V lost 0 bases and J lost 2, with 8 bases in between. Per germline, CDR1 LNHDA and CDR2 SQIVND (reference sequence). This CDR3 has 14 residues. The CDR3 coding sequence is TGTGCCAGTAGTATAGAGGACACAGCCTACGAGCAGTACTTC. The encoded protein is CASSIEDTAYEQYF.

The chain couples TRBV7-8 to TRBJ1-3; D uncertain. The CDR3 is 16 amino acids. V was trimmed by 1 base and J by 4 bases, leaving 14 bases between them. Germline CDR1 and CDR2: SGHVS and FQNEAQ. The CDR3 protein is CASSLGGRLGGNTIYF. The DNA of the CDR3 is TGTGCCAGCAGCTTAGGCGGACGGCTAGGGGGAAACACCATATATTTT. The variable domain in full, completed from reference TRBV7-8 and TRBJ1-3, reads GAGVSQSPRYKVAKRGQDVALRCDPISGHVSLFWYQQALGQGPEFLTYFQNEAQLDKSGLPSDRFFAERPEGSVSTLKIQRTQQEDSAVYLCASSLGGRLGGNTIYFGEGSWLTVV.

The table lists this clone with a few counts. The sample holds other DNA sequences that translate to the same CDR3. The chain recombines TRBV5-6 with TRBJ2-2; D remains unclear. With 0 bases removed from V and 3 bases from J, the gap between germline ends came to 3 bases. Germline assignment: CDR1 SGHDT and CDR2 YYEEEE. This CDR3 has 13 residues. CDR3 bases: TGTGCCAGCAGCTTGGTGTACACCGGGGAGCTGTTTTTT. Its protein product is CASSLVYTGELFF.

The chain carries TRBV5-1 and TRBJ2-3; TRBD2 matches 11 bases. The CDR3 is 16 residues long. After removal of 3 bases from V and 3 bases from J, the junction contained 6 bases not matched to a gene. Germline V gives CDR1 SGHRS, CDR2 YFSETQ. The CDR3 is CASSWGLADFTDTQYF. For the CDR3, the DNA is TGCGCCAGCAGCTGGGGACTAGCGGATTTTACAGATACGCAGTATTTT. Based on the CDR3 plus reference TRBV5-1 and TRBJ2-3, the full variable domain is KAGVTQTPRYLIKTRGQQVTLSCSPISGHRSVSWYQQTPGQGLQFLFEYFSETQRNKGNFPGRFSGRQFSNSRSEMNVSTLELGDSALYLCASSWGLADFTDTQYFGPGTRLTVL.

The sample holds one count of this clone. The chain is built from TRBV29-1 and TRBJ2-3; D ambiguous. Trimming took 1 base from V and 0 from J, leaving 14 bases between them. CDR3 length: 16 amino acids. Looked up from germline, CDR1 is SQVTM and CDR2 is ANQGSEA. The CDR3 DNA reads as TGCAGCGTTGAAGCGGCGGCGGCGTTTAGCACAGATACGCAGTATTTT. It specifies CSVEAAAAFSTDTQYF.

This rearrangement joins TRBV27 to TRBJ2-2, with 7 bases matching TRBD1. V dropped 6 bases and J dropped 3; count of bases not matched to a gene: 10. CDR3 length equals 16 residues. CDR1 and CDR2 from the germline V gene are MNHEY and SMNVEV (reference sequence). CDR3 sequence: CASRAAGTGDTGELFF. In nucleotides, the CDR3 is TGTGCCAGCAGAGCGGCCGGCACAGGGGACACCGGGGAGCTGTTTTTT.

This chain joins TRBV6-5 and TRBJ1-3; unclear D gene. CDR1 is MNHEY and CDR2 is SVGAGI in the germline V gene. This CDR3 region has 14 residues. Between the trimmed V and J ends, which lost 2 bases and 2 bases, there was a span of 7 bases. The CDR3 reads CASSYGTAGNTIYF. Written as DNA, the CDR3 is TGTGCCAGCAGTTACGGAACAGCTGGAAACACCATATATTTT.

V is TRBV28 and J is TRBJ2-4; D is undetermined. Germline CDR1 reads MDHEN; CDR2 reads SYDVKM. CDR3 size: 16 residues. The V and J ends lost 9 bases and 0 bases respectively, with 18 bases between them. The DNA for the CDR3 is TGTGCCAGTTCCGACCCACTTTCCCTAGCCAAAAACATTCAGTACTTC. Protein product: CASSDPLSLAKNIQYF.

CDR3 residues: CASSNGGTSGSWETQYF. The CDR3 coding sequence is TGTGCCAGCAGTAACGGGGGGACTAGCGGGAGTTGGGAGACCCAGTACTTC. This sequence joins TRBV28 and TRBJ2-5, with TRBD2 identical over 14 bases. Germline V gene sequence: CDR1 MDHEN, CDR2 SYDVKM. Trimming at V came to 5 bases and at J to 5 bases, leaving 10 bases not matched to a gene. The CDR3 length is 17 residues.

The chain has TRBV5-1 and TRBJ2-4; tentative D call: TRBD1 (5 bases). The V end was cut by 1 base, the J end by 6 bases, with 11 bases between. The length of the CDR3 is 14 residues. Germline CDR1 SGHRS, CDR2 YFSETQ. The CDR3 sequence: CASSLKGVGNIQYF. CDR3 in DNA: TGCGCCAGCAGCTTGAAAGGGGTTGGAAACATTCAGTACTTC.

This clone was observed a single time. The chain carries TRBV19 and TRBJ2-2; 7 nucleotides line up with TRBD2. Germline loops: CDR1 LNHDA, CDR2 SQIVND (reference sequence). With 7 bases clipped from V and 3 bases from J, the junction kept 5 bases outside the gene matches. The CDR3 spans 14 residues. CDR3 coding DNA: TGTGCCAGTAAGAGCGGGATAGACACCGGGGAGCTGTTTTTT. Its protein product is CASKSGIDTGELFF.

The genes are TRBV11-2 and TRBJ2-7; D assignment may be TRBD1 or TRBD2 (5 bases each). CDR1 is SGHAT and CDR2 is FQNNGV in the germline V gene. Trimming took 3 bases from V and 1 from J, leaving 13 bases between them. The CDR3 totals 15 residues. CDR3 DNA sequence: TGTGCCAGCAGCTTGGGGGAGCGTCGTTCCTACGAGCAGTACTTC. Translated: CASSLGERRSYEQYF.

The chain joins TRBV7-3 to TRBJ2-5; 7 bases are a match to TRBD2. Germline CDR1 reads SGHTA; CDR2 reads FQGTGA. Trimming removed 6 bases from V and 9 bases from J; junction bases left unmatched: 10. The CDR3 covers 13 residues. CDR3 sequence: CASSRAPREPQYF. The CDR3 coding sequence is TGTGCCAGCAGTCGAGCCCCGCGGGAGCCCCAGTACTTC.

The chain combines TRBV5-1 with TRBJ2-2; 7 bases are shared with TRBD2. Germline lookup yields CDR1 SGHRS and CDR2 YFSETQ. The J segment lost 5 bases and the V segment lost 2 bases, leaving 15 bases of the junction unmatched. This CDR3 has 18 residues. The CDR3 DNA follows: TGCGCCAGCAGCTTTTCGGGACCGGAGACTAGCTCGACCGGGGAGCTGTTTTTT. This translates into CASSFSGPETSSTGELFF. The entire variable domain, with the rest obtained from reference TRBV5-1 and TRBJ2-2, is as follows: KAGVTQTPRYLIKTRGQQVTLSCSPISGHRSVSWYQQTPGQGLQFLFEYFSETQRNKGNFPGRFSGRQFSNSRSEMNVSTLELGDSALYLCASSFSGPETSSTGELFFGEGSRLTVL.

The chain carries TRBV4-3 and TRBJ2-5, with D possibly TRBD1 on 6 matching bases. The CDR3 spans 16 residues. V gave up 1 base and J gave up 5 bases, with 17 bases separating them. Germline CDR1 and CDR2: LGHNA and YSLEER. CDR3 protein: CASSQVVGERGETQYF. The CDR3 DNA follows: TGCGCCAGCAGCCAAGTTGTTGGGGAAAGGGGGGAGACCCAGTACTTC.

The gene calls are TRBV6-1 and TRBJ1-5; no reliable D call. Germline CDR1 MNHNS, CDR2 SASEGT. Trimming left V 10 bases short and J 0 bases short, with 16 bases between. The CDR3 loop spans 15 amino acids. This CDR3 reads CAIRRQSDSNQPQHF. In DNA form, the CDR3 reads TGTGCCATCAGAAGGCAGTCGGATAGCAATCAGCCCCAGCATTTT.

The V gene is TRBV2, the J gene TRBJ1-1; D gene unclear. Per germline, CDR1 SNHLY and CDR2 FYNNEI. This CDR3 spans 11 amino acids. V was trimmed by 6 bases and J by 7 bases, leaving 9 bases between them. The CDR3 is CASRYAGEAFF. The CDR3 DNA reads TGTGCCAGCAGATACGCGGGTGAAGCTTTCTTT.

The chain is built from TRBV25-1 and TRBJ1-2; 7 nucleotides align to TRBD1. CDR3 length equals 18 residues. Germline V CDR1 and CDR2: MGHDK, SYGVNS. V shed 6 bases and J 1 base; nucleotides not matched to a gene: 17. In DNA form, the CDR3 reads TGTGCCAGCAGCGCGCAACCAGGGACAGCCGGCTTTAACTATGGCTACACCTTC. This gives the protein CASSAQPGTAGFNYGYTF.

V usage is TRBV30 and J usage is TRBJ1-2; the D gene is possibly TRBD1 (5 bases). This CDR3 spans 11 amino acids. CDR1 GTSNPN and CDR2 SVGIG come from the germline V gene (reference sequence). The CDR3 sequence: CVGGGDYGYTF. The CDR3, as DNA: TGTGTCGGCGGGGGGGACTATGGCTACACCTTC.

The chain has TRBV18 and TRBJ2-3; 12 bases align to TRBD1. V lost 1 base, J lost 6 bases, and 5 bases stayed unmatched. Germline CDR1 KGHSH, CDR2 LQKENI. This CDR3 region has 16 residues. CDR3 in amino acids: CASSPLGQGAADTQYF. The CDR3 region has the DNA TGTGCCAGCTCACCACTGGGACAGGGGGCGGCGGATACGCAGTATTTT.

V and J are TRBV4-3 and TRBJ2-1; maybe TRBD1 (5 bases). The V end lost 3 bases, the J end lost 4 bases, and 7 bases lay between the germline ends. From germline, CDR1 is LGHNA and CDR2 YSLEER. The CDR3 runs to 13 residues. CDR3 DNA sequence: TGCGCCAGCAGCCACAGACAGTACAATGAGCAGTTCTTC. Protein product: CASSHRQYNEQFF.

The chain has TRBV2 and TRBJ2-1; 9 nucleotides agree with TRBD2. The CDR3 contains 14 residues. The germline V gene encodes CDR1 SNHLY and CDR2 FYNNEI. The junction had 7 bases not matched to a gene; V was cut back by 7 bases and J by 6 bases. The CDR3 bases are TGTGCCAGCACTAGCGAGCGGGGGGCCAATGAGCAGTTCTTC. As protein: CASTSERGANEQFF.